The next 8 T cell receptor beta chains were all read from a single sample in a study of post-analysis software for immune sequencing data. Built from TCR beta cDNA, the libraries had unique molecular identifiers in them. TCRdb passed the PCR reads through MiXCR, listing each CDR3 protein once. The sample consists of hundreds of thousands of distinct CDR3 sequences, approximately 57% of them appearing once. These receptors are not linked to any known antigen. Study-wide points: About 5 TRBV segments were more frequent in patients than controls; TRBV5-6, TRBV5-1 and TRBV20-1 belonged to this group.

The sequenced material came from blood. The receptors come from a girl aged 5 to 17 with multiple sclerosis.

The genes are TRBV5-1 and TRBJ2-1; TRBD2 matches at 9 bases. J lost 8 bases, V lost 0 bases, and 6 bases had no gene match. This CDR3 region has 15 residues. Germline-derived CDR1 and CDR2 are SGHRS and YFSETQ. CDR3 region: CASSLGLAGFHEQFF. DNA for the CDR3: TGCGCCAGCAGCTTGGGGCTAGCGGGATTTCATGAGCAGTTCTTC.

This clonotype was observed once. The V gene is TRBV12-3 or TRBV12-4, the J gene TRBJ1-5, with D hard to call. The V and J ends lost 4 bases and 2 bases respectively, with 12 bases between them. The CDR3 has 15 residues. CDR3 in DNA: TGTGCCAGCAGTTCGGGCAGAATGGGCAATCAGCCCCAGCATTTT. This sequence encodes CASSSGRMGNQPQHF.

V is TRBV7-9 and J is TRBJ2-3; D is ambiguous. V lost 7 bases to trimming and J lost 6 bases, with 8 bases between them. This CDR3 has 11 amino acids. Germline lookup yields CDR1 SEHNR and CDR2 FQNEAQ (reference sequence). The CDR3 bases are TGTGCCAGCACCCCGGGCGATACGCAGTATTTT. This sequence encodes CASTPGDTQYF.

The chain carries TRBV7-9 and TRBJ1-2; 8 nucleotides line up with TRBD1. The ends lost 5 bases at V and 4 bases at J; junction bases unmatched: 9. The CDR3 covers 15 residues. Germline V gene sequence: CDR1 SEHNR, CDR2 FQNEAQ (reference sequence). CDR3 protein: CASSVDRGTTYGYTF. CDR3 sequence (DNA): TGTGCCAGCAGCGTCGACAGGGGAACGACCTATGGCTACACCTTC.

This clonotype was recorded a few times. CDR3 in DNA: TGCAGCGTTGCGGACAGGGTACTAGAGACCCAGTACTTC. This translates into CSVADRVLETQYF. V gene TRBV29-1 combines with J gene TRBJ2-5, with 8 bases that match TRBD1. The CDR3 has 13 residues. With 4 bases clipped from V and 4 bases from J, the junction kept 5 bases outside the gene matches. The germline V gene encodes CDR1 SQVTM and CDR2 ANQGSEA.

The table lists this clonotype with a count of one. A junction boundary mismatches the germline segment, possibly from a read error. The genes are TRBV18 and TRBJ2-7; TRBD1 aligns across 7 bases. The CDR3 sequence is 15 residues long. Germline loops: CDR1 KGHSH, CDR2 LQKENI. The CDR3 loop reads CASSAGQATPYEQYF. Here the CDR3 DNA reads TGTGCCAGCTCAGCCGGACAGGCCACCCCTTACGAGCAGTACTTT.

This sequence joins TRBV29-1 and TRBJ1-2, with D unclear. Per germline, CDR1 SQVTM and CDR2 ANQGSEA. V was clipped by 2 bases and J by 5 bases, with 9 bases between them. The CDR3 runs 12 residues. CDR3 in DNA: TGCAGCGTTGAAATCGGCGGTTATGGCTACACCTTC. Translating gives CSVEIGGYGYTF.

This clonotype has just a few counts. Here the CDR3 DNA reads TGTGCCAGCAGCGCCCAGGGACTAGATAGTTACGAGCAGTACTTC. Amino acid sequence: CASSAQGLDSYEQYF. The chain couples TRBV9 to TRBJ2-7; 8 bases match TRBD2. The CDR3 has 15 residues. CDR1 is SGDLS and CDR2 is YYNGEE in the germline V gene. V was clipped by 3 bases and J by 4 bases; unmatched bases: 9.